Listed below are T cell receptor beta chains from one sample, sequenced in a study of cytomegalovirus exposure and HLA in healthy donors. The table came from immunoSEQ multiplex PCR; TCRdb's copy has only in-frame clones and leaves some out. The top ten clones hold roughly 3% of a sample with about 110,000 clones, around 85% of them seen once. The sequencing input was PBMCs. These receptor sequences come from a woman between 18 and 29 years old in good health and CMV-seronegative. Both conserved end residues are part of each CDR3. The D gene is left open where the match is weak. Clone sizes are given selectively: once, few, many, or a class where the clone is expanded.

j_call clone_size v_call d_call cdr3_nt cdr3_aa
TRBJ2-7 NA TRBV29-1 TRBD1 TGCAGCGTCTATCAGGGGGCGCGGGGTGACGAGCAGTACTTC CSVYQGARGDEQYF
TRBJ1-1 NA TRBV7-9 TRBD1 TGTGCCAGCAGCGCCCGGGGACAGGGGGCGCAGGCTGAAGCTTTCTTT CASSARGQGAQAEAFF
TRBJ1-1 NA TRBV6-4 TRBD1 TGTGCCAGCCAGGGACAGGGTGACACTGAAGCTTTCTTT CASQGQGDTEAFF
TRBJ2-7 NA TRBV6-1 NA TGTGCCAGCAGTGAAGGCAGGGAAAGATACGAGCAGTACTTC CASSEGRERYEQYF
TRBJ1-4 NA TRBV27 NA TGTGCCAGCAGTCGCCCGGACGGACGGGGAAAACTGTTTTTT CASSRPDGRGKLFF
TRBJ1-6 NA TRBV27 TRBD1 TGTGCCAGCAGTACCAAGGGGGCAAGGAATTCACCCCTCCACTTT CASSTKGARNSPLHF
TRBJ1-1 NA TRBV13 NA TGTGCCAGCAGCCCTAGGGGATCGACTGAAGCTTTCTTT CASSPRGSTEAFF
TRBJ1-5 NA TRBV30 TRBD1 TGTGCCTGGAGACAACAGGGGAGCAATCAGCCCCAGCATTTT CAWRQQGSNQPQHF
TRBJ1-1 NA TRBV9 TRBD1 TGTGCCAGCAGCGAACCGACAGGGGGAACTGAAGCTTTCTTT CASSEPTGGTEAFF
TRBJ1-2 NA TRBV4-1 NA TGCGCCAGCAGCTCAGGACCCGAGGGATACACCTTC CASSSGPEGYTF
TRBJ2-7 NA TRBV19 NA TGTGCCACCACACAGAAGGTGGGCTACGAGCAGTACTTC CATTQKVGYEQYF
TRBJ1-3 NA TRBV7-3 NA TGTGCCAGCAGCTTAAGCGGGGGAAACACCATATATTTT CASSLSGGNTIYF
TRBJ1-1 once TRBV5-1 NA TGCGCCAGCAGCCCCGAGGGAAGAATGGGTGCTTTCTTT CASSPEGRMGAFF
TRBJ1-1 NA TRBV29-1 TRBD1 TGCAGCGTTGAAGAAAGGTCAGGGGGCGGGGAGACTGAAGCTTTCTTT CSVEERSGGGETEAFF
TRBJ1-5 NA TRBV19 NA TGTGCCAGTAGTATTCCCCTCCGACAGGCTACTAGCAATCAGCCCCAGCATTTT CASSIPLRQATSNQPQHF
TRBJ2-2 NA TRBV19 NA TGTGCCAGTGCCGGGTTCTCGTCACGGGAGCTGTTTTTT CASAGFSSRELFF
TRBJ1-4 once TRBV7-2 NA TGTGCCAGCACCTCCTCGGCACTACTAGGTGAAAAACTGTTTTTT CASTSSALLGEKLFF
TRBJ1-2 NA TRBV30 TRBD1 TGTGCCTGGAGTCCCGAGACAGGGTCCTATGGCTACACCTTC CAWSPETGSYGYTF
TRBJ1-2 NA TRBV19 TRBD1 TGTGCCAGTAGTATAGACGGGACAGGGTCCGCTTATGGCTACACCTTC CASSIDGTGSAYGYTF
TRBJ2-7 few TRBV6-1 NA TGTGCCAGCACCGACTACTCCTACGAGCAGTACTTC CASTDYSYEQYF
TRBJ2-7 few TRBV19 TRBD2 TGTGCCAGTAGTACAAGCGGGGGGATTACCTACGAGCAGTACTTC CASSTSGGITYEQYF
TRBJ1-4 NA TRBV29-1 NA TGCAGCGCCGAGGGGGGGGCTTCGGAAAAACTGTTTTTT CSAEGGASEKLFF
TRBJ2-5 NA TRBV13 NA TGTGCCAGCAGCCCGCGAAGTGAGACCCAGTACTTC CASSPRSETQYF
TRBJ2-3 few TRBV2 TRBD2 TGTGCCAGCAGCGTGGGGGGAGGGGATACGCAGTATTTT CASSVGGGDTQYF
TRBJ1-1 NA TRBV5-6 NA TGTGCCAGCAGCGTAAGAGTGAACACTGAAGCTTTCTTT CASSVRVNTEAFF
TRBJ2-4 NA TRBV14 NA TGTGCCAGCAGCCAGGGGGCCCTAGCCAAAAACATTCAGTACTTC CASSQGALAKNIQYF
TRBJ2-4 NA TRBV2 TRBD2 TGTGCCAGCAGTAGCGGGACTAGCGGGGGCTACTGGGGGAACATTCAGTACTTC CASSSGTSGGYWGNIQYF
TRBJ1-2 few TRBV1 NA TGCACCAGCAGCCACTTACCCCCGAGGGGCTACACCTTC CTSSHLPPRGYTF
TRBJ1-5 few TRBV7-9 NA TGTGCCAGCAGCTTAGGCAGGAATCAGCCCCAGCATTTT CASSLGRNQPQHF
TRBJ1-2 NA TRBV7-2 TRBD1 TGTGCCAGCAGCCTAGGACAGGGCTTCTATGGCTACACCTTC CASSLGQGFYGYTF
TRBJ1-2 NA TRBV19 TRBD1 TGTGCCAGTAGTCGTCTTCGGGACAGAGAATATGGCTACACCTTC CASSRLRDREYGYTF
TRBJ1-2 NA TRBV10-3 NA TGTGCCATCAGCCAGCAGGGGAATTATAACTATGGCTACACCTTC CAISQQGNYNYGYTF
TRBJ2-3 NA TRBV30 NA TGTGCCTGGAGTGGAGGGATCACAGATACGCAGTATTTT CAWSGGITDTQYF
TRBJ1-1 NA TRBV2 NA TGTGCCAGCAGTACCCTAGGCACTGAAGCTTTCTTT CASSTLGTEAFF
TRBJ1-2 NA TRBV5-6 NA TGTGCCAGCAGATTAGGACAGCTGAACTATGGCTACACCTTC CASRLGQLNYGYTF
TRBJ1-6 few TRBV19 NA TGTGCCAGTAGTATAATGGGGGCGCCGTATTCACCCCTCCACTTT CASSIMGAPYSPLHF
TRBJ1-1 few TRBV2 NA TGTGCCAGCAGCGCCGAGTTGTACACTGAAGCTTTCTTT CASSAELYTEAFF